This TCR beta chain was recovered during a study of T cell responses to AZD1222 COVID-19 vaccine. This clone appeared a single time. Its antigen is not known. Produced via immunoSEQ multiplex PCR; TCRdb's table is partial and in-frame only. The data hold fewer than 110,000 clones, with around 90% observed a single time. V lost 2 bases, J lost 2 bases, and 13 bases lay in between. In germline, CDR1 is SGHTA, CDR2 FQGNSA. The CDR3 loop spans 15 amino acids. The analysis combined second doses at about 4 or about 12 weeks. Findings of the study overall: Only after the peak T cell response were repertoires sampled. Females made up more of the donors, who were largely white British, and clonal diversity may have come out too low. Across the whole spike, CD4 TCRs peaked at regions 160-218 and 743-854.

The rearrangement joins TRBV7-2 to TRBJ2-7, with D unresolved. The TCR sequence derives from an adult who received the AZD1222 COVID-19 vaccine. The input for sequencing was peripheral blood, taken 28 days after the second AZD1222 dose. As DNA, the CDR3 is TGTGCCAGCAGCTTAAGTATCTACCAACCCTACGAGCAGTACTTC. Protein sequence: CASSLSIYQPYEQYF.